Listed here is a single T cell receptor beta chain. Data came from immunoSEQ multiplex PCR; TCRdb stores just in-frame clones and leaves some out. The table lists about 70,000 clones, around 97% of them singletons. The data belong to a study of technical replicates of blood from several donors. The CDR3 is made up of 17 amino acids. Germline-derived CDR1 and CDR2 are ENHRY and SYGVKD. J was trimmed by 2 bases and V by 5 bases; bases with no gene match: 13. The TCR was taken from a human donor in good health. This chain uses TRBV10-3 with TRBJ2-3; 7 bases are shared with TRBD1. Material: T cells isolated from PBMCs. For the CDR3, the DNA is TGTGCCATCAGTAGTGGGACAGACCTTTTCTTCACAGATACGCAGTATTTT. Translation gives CAISSGTDLFFTDTQYF.